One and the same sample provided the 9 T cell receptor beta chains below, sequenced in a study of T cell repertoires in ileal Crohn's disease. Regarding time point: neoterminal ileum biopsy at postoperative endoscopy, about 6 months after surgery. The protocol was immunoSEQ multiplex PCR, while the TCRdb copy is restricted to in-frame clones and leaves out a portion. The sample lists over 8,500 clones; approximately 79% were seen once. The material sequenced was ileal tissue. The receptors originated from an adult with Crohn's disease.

The CDR3 region is CASSEWQGDSNQPQHF. For the CDR3, the DNA is TGTGCCAGCAGTGAGTGGCAGGGGGATAGCAATCAGCCCCAGCATTTT. The chain employs TRBV6-1 and TRBJ1-5; 7 nucleotides align to TRBD1. The CDR3 loop spans 16 amino acids. Germline V CDR1 and CDR2: MNHNS, SASEGT. Unmatched junction bases numbered 5, after V lost 3 bases and J lost 0 bases.

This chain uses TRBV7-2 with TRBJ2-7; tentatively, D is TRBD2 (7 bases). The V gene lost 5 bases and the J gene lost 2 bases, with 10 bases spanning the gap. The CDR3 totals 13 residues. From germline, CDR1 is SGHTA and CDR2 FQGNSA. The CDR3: CASSHGGPYEQYF. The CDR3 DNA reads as TGTGCCAGCAGCCACGGGGGGCCCTACGAGCAGTACTTC.

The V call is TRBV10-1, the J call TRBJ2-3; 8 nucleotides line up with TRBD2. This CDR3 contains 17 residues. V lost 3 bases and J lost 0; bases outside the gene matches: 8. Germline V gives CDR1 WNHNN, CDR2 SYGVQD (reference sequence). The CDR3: CASSDSTIAGSTDTQYF. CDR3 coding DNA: TGCGCCAGCAGTGACTCAACCATAGCGGGGAGCACAGATACGCAGTATTTT.

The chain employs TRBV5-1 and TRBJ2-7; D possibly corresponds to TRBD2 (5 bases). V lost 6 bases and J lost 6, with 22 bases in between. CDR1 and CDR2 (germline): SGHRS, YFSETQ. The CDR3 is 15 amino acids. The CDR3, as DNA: TGCGCCAGCATAGAGGGCTCCCCGGGTGCGGCCGAGCAGTACTTC. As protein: CASIEGSPGAAEQYF.

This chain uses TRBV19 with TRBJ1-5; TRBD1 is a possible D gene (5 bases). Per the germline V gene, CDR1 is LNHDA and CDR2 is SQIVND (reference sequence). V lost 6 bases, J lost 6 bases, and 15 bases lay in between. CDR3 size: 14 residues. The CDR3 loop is CASSKSQGGQPQHF. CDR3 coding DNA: TGTGCCAGTAGCAAGTCCCAGGGAGGTCAGCCCCAGCATTTT.

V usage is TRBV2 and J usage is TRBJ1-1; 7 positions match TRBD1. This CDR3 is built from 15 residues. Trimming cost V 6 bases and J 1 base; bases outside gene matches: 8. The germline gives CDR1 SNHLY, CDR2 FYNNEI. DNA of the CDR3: TGTGCCAGCAGCCAACCCCGGACAGGGAACACTGAAGCTTTCTTT. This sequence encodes CASSQPRTGNTEAFF.

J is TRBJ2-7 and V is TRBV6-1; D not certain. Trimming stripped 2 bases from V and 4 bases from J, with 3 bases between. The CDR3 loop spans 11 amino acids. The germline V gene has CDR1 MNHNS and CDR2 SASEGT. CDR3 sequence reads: CASSERYEQYF. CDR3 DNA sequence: TGTGCCAGCAGTGAACGGTACGAGCAGTACTTC.

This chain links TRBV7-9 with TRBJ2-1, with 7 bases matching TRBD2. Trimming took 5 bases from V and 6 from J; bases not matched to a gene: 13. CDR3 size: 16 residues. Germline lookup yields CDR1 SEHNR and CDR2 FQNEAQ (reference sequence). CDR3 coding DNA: TGTGCCAGCAGCCCCCTCCGCACACTAGCGCCCAATGAGCAGTTCTTC. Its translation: CASSPLRTLAPNEQFF.

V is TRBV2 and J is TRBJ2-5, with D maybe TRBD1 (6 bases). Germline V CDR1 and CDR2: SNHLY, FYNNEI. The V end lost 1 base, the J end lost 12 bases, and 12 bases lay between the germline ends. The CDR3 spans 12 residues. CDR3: CASSEGTGTKYF. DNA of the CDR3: TGTGCCAGCAGTGAAGGCACCGGGACAAAGTACTTC.